The clone carrying this TCR beta chain was counted only a few times. Per the original methods: Scientists estimated how many nucleated cells there were by amplifying reference gene primers. Sequenced by immunoSEQ multiplex PCR; TCRdb stores in-frame clones only, minus some. From that table come the V and J calls and clone size; the DNA was used to work out D and trimming. The table shows 150,000 to 200,000 clones, with roughly nine tenths occurring only once. This sample stems from a study of blood T cell repertoires in COVID-19. The overall study: Samples came from the United States, Italy and Spain, spanning acute and convalescent COVID-19. PBMCs, B-cell-depleted T cells, or T cells provided the cDNA or gDNA that made up the material.

CDR1 is MNHEY, CDR2 SVGEGT, per germline. The CDR3 is made up of 12 amino acids. Trimming removed 6 bases at V and 10 bases at J, with 13 bases between. The V and J genes are TRBV6-2 or TRBV6-3 and TRBJ2-1, with D tentatively TRBD1 (6 bases). What was sequenced was peripheral blood. The clonotype was recovered from an older man with active or convalescent COVID-19. The CDR3 protein is CASSPTGYEQFF. In DNA, the CDR3 is TGTGCCAGCAGCCCCACAGGGTACGAGCAGTTCTTC.